This T cell receptor beta chain appears in the sequencing data of a study of CD8+ T cells in alopecia areata. Study information: Administration of oral tofacitinib to treated patients was at 5 to 10 mg twice daily.

The treatment denotes: oral pan-JAK inhibitor, 5-10 mg twice daily. This CDR3 spans 16 amino acids. V lost 2 bases and J lost 4, with 12 bases in between. Germline CDR1 and CDR2: MNHEY and SMNVEV (reference sequence). Investigators isolated RNA and reverse transcribed it into cDNA to act as the sequencing template. Using immunoSEQ multiplex PCR, the repertoire was profiled, and TCRdb retains in-frame clones only, with some absent. This table holds about 200,000 clones, 35% to 40% found once. The chain has TRBV27 and TRBJ2-6; no definite D call. This TCR was sampled from a human donor with alopecia areata. The sequences come from CD4+ T cells sorted from blood, collected between weeks 30 and 35, from a patient treated with tofacitinib. DNA for the CDR3: TGTGCCAGCAGTTTAAGGTCGAGTGCCGGGGCCAACGTCCTGACTTTC. Protein: CASSLRSSAGANVLTF.